One T cell receptor beta chain is described in this entry. This sample was included in a study of blood T cell repertoires in COVID-19. Profiled with immunoSEQ multiplex PCR; TCRdb holds only in-frame clones, not every one. Here the sample spans over 200,000 clones, around 86% being singletons. This receptor was obtained from a man between 18 and 35 years old who had recovered from COVID-19. Sequenced sample: PBMCs or T cells enriched from blood (not recorded which).

CDR3 sequence (DNA): TGCAGTGCTAGTGTACAGGGGTTGTACGAGCAGTACTTC. This translates into CSASVQGLYEQYF. The chain employs TRBV20-1 and TRBJ2-7, with TRBD1 matching 7 bases. The trim removed 3 bases at V and 4 bases at J, leaving 6 bases unmatched. The CDR3 is 13 amino acids. From germline, CDR1 is DFQATT and CDR2 SNEGSKA (reference sequence).